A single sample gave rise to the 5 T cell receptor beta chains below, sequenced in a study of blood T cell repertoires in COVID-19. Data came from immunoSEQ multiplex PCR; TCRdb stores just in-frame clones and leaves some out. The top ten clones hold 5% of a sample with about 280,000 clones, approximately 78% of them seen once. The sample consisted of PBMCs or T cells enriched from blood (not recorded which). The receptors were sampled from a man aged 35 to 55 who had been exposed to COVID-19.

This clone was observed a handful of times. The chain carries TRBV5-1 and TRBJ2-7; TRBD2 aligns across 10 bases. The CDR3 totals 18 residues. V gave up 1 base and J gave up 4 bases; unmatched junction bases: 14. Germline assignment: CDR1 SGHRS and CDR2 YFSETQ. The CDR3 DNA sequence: TGCGCCAGCAGCTTGCGGGCCGGGACTAGCGCCCGAGAATACGAGCAGTACTTC. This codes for CASSLRAGTSAREYEQYF.

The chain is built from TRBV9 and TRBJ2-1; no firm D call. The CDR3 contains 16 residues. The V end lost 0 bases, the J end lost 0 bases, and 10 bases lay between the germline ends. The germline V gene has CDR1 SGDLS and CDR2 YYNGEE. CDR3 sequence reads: CASSVAPLSSYNEQFF. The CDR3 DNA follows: TGTGCCAGCAGCGTAGCTCCCCTGAGCTCCTACAATGAGCAGTTCTTC.

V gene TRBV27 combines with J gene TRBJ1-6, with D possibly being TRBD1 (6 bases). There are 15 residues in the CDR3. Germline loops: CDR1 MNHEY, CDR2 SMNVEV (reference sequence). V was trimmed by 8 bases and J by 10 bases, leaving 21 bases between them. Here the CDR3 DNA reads TGTGCCAGCCGGCTGGACCGGGACATCAGATCACCCCTCCACTTT. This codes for CASRLDRDIRSPLHF.

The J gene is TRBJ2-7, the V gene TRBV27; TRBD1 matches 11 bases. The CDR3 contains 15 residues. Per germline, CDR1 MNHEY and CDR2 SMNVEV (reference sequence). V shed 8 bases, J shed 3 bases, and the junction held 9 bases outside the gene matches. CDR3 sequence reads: CASHKGTGGYYEQYF. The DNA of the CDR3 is TGTGCCAGCCATAAAGGGACAGGGGGTTACTACGAGCAGTACTTC.

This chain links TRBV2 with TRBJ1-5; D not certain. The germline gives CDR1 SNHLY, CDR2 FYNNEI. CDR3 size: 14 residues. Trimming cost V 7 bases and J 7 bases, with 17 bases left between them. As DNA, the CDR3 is TGTGCCAGCATAGAGGCCCCCGGAGGACAGCCCCAGCATTTT. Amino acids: CASIEAPGGQPQHF.